Listed below are T cell receptor beta chains from one sample, sequenced in a study of T cell responses to AZD1222 COVID-19 vaccine. Sequencing used immunoSEQ multiplex PCR; TCRdb keeps in-frame clones, though not all of them. The sample has over 45,000 clones; roughly 86% are singletons. The material was peripheral blood, obtained on day 0 of AZD1222 vaccination. Receptors originate from an adult in good health. CDR3s include the opening cysteine and the closing phenylalanine or tryptophan.

v_gene	CDR3aa
TRBV19	CASSMWGINQPQHF
TRBV7-2	CASSLRSVSYNEQFF
TRBV7-9	CASSQLAGPDNEQFF
TRBV29-1	CSVDLGLASNEQFF
TRBV24-1	CATSDAGTSGSDNEQFF
TRBV27	CASSLRLARGTYEQYF
TRBV5-6	CASSSLRYDVVDAGKAFF
TRBV6-5	CASSSPSTDYEQYF
TRBV19	CASSIGAGGSGANVLTF
TRBV24-1	CATSDGRGWGGTEAFF
TRBV27	CASATKLRLAGGDSGELFF
TRBV27	CASSLTGGNYGYTF
TRBV9	CASSVGTGNLRNEQFF
TRBV2	CASTAYEQYF
TRBV3-1/TRBV3-2	CASSEGTTNEKLFF
TRBV19	CASNGRRTGIGTNEQFF
TRBV4-1	CASSQLRLGEKLFF
TRBV12-3/TRBV12-4	CATKGGGNEKLFF
TRBV28	CASSSQGAGANVLTF
TRBV28	CASSFYMNTEAFF
TRBV19	CATIQSTHGGGIQYF
TRBV2	CASSEALVKREKNNEQFF
TRBV7-2	CASSLTGQTYNEQFF
TRBV18	CASSPPGLRDQDNEQFF
TRBV6-5	CASSLTSGRYNEQFF
TRBV4-3	CASSQGGLSSGYTF
TRBV5-4	CASSFDRREQYF
TRBV20-1	CSASATEAFF
TRBV29-1	CSVEVSVGETQYF
TRBV12-3/TRBV12-4	CASGRTGNQPQHF
TRBV7-3	CASSPKGLAGSYNEQFF
TRBV9	CASSMSGQNVYGYTF
TRBV9	CASSVTGGNRVTEAFF
TRBV3-1/TRBV3-2	CASSQEGTSGRRAWGYNEQFF
TRBV7-3	CASSPGQFYEQYF
TRBV5-1	CASSFNSILDNSPLHF
TRBV5-4	CASSPEAGVFNEQFF
TRBV20-1	CSAATSTEQFF
TRBV11-1	CASSQVYEQYF
TRBV2	CASNQRPYNEQFF
TRBV5-1	CASNFNYRGLSTEAFF
TRBV9	CASSRTDNYGYTF
TRBV5-1	CASSLRGQVTEAFF
TRBV12-3/TRBV12-4	CASSLRTGDQHF
TRBV3-1/TRBV3-2	CASNSGAAASPLHF
TRBV19	CASRREPFPNTEAFF
TRBV5-6	CASRPDGSTGELFF
TRBV14	CASSQVGVSSGNTIYF
TRBV12-3/TRBV12-4	CASSYRILYGYTF
TRBV12-3/TRBV12-4	CASSPGQGGEQFF
TRBV6-5	CASSYSTRGNTEAFF
TRBV19	CASNDPGSYTGHNEQFF
TRBV5-6	CASSLPGQRNSPLHF
TRBV29-1	CSVEGGLAGSYEQYF
TRBV30	CAWSVSGTEAFF
TRBV7-3	CASSAEGETQYF
TRBV25-1	CASHGGVKTRGYTF
TRBV5-8	CASSLGRDFGTDTQYF
TRBV18	CASSPPTGGSKETQYF